This TCR beta chain is drawn from a study of cytomegalovirus exposure and HLA in healthy donors. Notes on the study in general: Associated with cytomegalovirus, according to the listing, were 170 or so TCR beta chains. A further, later analysis showed that HLA-associated TCR beta chains (compared with equally common others) were more clonally expanded.

A note on this clone: No antigen is known for it.

Vbeta (60) and Jbeta (13) primers were used in the PCR. The data were produced by immunoSEQ multiplex PCR, yet TCRdb's version contains in-frame clones alone and is incomplete. The data show 130,000 to 150,000 clones, with about 64% seen just once and approximately 2.9% held by the top ten. This clonotype was sampled from a woman between 25 and 40 years old in good health and CMV-seropositive. Sequencing was carried out using PBMCs.

Here the CDR3 reads CASILQGRGGTDTQYF. The CDR3 coding sequence is TGTGCCAGCATTCTCCAGGGGCGGGGGGGCACAGATACGCAGTATTTT. This chain uses TRBV2 with TRBJ2-3; TRBD2 matches at 8 bases. CDR1 SNHLY and CDR2 FYNNEI come from the germline V gene. V shed 7 bases, J shed 1 base, and the junction held 10 bases outside the gene matches. This CDR3 comprises 16 residues.